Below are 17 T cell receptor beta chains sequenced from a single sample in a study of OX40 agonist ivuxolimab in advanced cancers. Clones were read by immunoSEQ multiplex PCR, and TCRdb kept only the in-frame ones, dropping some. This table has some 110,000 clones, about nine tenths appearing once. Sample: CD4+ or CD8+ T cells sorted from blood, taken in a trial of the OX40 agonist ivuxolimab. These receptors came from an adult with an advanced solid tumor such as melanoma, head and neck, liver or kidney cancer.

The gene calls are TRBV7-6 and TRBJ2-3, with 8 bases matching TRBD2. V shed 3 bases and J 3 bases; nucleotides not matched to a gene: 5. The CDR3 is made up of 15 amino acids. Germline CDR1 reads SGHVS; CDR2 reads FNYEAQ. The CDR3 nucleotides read TGTGCCAGCAGCTTTGGACTAGCTAGTACAGATACGCAGTATTTT. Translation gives CASSFGLASTDTQYF.

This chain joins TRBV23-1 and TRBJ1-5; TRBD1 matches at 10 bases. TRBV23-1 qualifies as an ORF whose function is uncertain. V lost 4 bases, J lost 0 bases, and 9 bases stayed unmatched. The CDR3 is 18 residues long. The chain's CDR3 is CASSPDQTGGNSNQPQHF. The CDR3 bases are TGCGCCAGCAGTCCTGATCAGACAGGGGGCAATAGCAATCAGCCCCAGCATTTT.

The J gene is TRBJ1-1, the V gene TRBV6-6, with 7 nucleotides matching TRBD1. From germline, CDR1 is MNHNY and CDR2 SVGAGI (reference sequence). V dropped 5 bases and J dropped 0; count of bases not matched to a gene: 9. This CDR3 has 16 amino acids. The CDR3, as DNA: TGTGCCAGCAGTAGGGGGACAGATACCTTGAACACTGAAGCTTTCTTT. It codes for CASSRGTDTLNTEAFF.

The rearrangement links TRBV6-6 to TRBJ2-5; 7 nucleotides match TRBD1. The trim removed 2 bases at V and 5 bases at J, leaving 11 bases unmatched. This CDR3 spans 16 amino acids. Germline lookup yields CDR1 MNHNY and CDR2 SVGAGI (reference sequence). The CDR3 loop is CASSYGTVRRGETQYF. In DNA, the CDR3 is TGTGCCAGCAGTTACGGGACAGTCCGAAGAGGGGAGACCCAGTACTTC.

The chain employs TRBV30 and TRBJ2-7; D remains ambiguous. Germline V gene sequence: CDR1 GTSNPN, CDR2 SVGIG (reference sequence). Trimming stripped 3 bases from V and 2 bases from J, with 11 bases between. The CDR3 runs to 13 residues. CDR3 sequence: CAWRSAAPYEQYF. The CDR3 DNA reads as TGTGCCTGGAGATCCGCGGCTCCCTACGAGCAGTACTTC.

DNA of the CDR3: TGTGCCAGTAGTATAAGTCCGGGGACTAGCGGGAGTTACGAGCAGTACTTC. Protein product: CASSISPGTSGSYEQYF. V and J are TRBV19 and TRBJ2-7; TRBD2 matches at 14 bases. Unmatched junction bases numbered 7, after V lost 2 bases and J lost 4 bases. Per the germline V gene, CDR1 is LNHDA and CDR2 is SQIVND (reference sequence). The CDR3 consists of 17 residues. The whole variable domain, remainder taken from reference TRBV19 and TRBJ2-7, is DGGITQSPKYLFRKEGQNVTLSCEQNLNHDAMYWYRQDPGQGLRLIYYSQIVNDFQKGDIAEGYSVSREKKESFPLTVTSAQKNPTAFYLCASSISPGTSGSYEQYFGPGTRLTVT.

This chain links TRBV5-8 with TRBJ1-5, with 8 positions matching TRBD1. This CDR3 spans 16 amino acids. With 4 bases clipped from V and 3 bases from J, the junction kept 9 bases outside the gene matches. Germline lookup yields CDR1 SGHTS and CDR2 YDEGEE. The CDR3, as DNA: TGTGCCAGCAGCCAGGTGGGACAGGTATACAATCAGCCCCAGCATTTT. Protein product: CASSQVGQVYNQPQHF.

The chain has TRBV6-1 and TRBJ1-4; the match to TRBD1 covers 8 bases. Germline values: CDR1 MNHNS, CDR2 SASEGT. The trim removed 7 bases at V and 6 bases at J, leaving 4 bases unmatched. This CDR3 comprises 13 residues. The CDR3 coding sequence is TGTGCCAGCAAGGGGACAGGCGATGAAAAACTGTTTTTT. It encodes CASKGTGDEKLFF.

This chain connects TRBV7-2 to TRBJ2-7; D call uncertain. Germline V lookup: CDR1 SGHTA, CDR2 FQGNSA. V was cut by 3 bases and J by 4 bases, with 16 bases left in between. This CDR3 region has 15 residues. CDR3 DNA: TGTGCCAGCAGCTTGTTCGCGGCCGGTTTGTACGAGCAGTACTTC. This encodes CASSLFAAGLYEQYF. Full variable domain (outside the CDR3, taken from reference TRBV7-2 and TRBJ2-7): GAGVSQSPSNKVTEKGKDVELRCDPISGHTALYWYRQSLGQGLEFLIYFQGNSAPDKSGLPSDRFSAERTGGSVSTLTIQRTQQEDSAVYLCASSLFAAGLYEQYFGPGTRLTVT.

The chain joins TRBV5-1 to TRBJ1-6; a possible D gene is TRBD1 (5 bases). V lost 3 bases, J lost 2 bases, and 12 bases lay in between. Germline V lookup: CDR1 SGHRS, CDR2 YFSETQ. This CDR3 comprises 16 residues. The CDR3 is CASSSAGEPYNSPLHF. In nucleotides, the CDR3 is TGCGCCAGCAGCTCGGCGGGGGAGCCCTATAATTCACCCCTCCACTTT. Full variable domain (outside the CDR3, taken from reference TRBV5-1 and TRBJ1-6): KAGVTQTPRYLIKTRGQQVTLSCSPISGHRSVSWYQQTPGQGLQFLFEYFSETQRNKGNFPGRFSGRQFSNSRSEMNVSTLELGDSALYLCASSSAGEPYNSPLHFGNGTRLTVT.

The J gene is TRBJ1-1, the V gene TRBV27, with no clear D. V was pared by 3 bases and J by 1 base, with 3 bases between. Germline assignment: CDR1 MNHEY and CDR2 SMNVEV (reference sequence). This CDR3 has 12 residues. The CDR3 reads CASSFRNTEAFF. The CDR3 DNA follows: TGTGCCAGCAGTTTCAGGAACACTGAAGCTTTCTTT.

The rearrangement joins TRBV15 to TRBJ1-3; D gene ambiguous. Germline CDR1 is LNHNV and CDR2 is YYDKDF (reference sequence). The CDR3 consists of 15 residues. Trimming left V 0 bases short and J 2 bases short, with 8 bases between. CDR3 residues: CATSRDVSAGNTIYF. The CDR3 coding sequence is TGTGCCACCAGCAGAGATGTGTCGGCTGGAAACACCATATATTTT.

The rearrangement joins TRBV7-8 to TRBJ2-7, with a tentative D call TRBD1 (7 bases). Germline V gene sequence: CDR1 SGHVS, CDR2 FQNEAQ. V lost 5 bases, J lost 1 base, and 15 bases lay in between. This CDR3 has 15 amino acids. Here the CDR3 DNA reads TGTGCCAGCAGCCCTCAGGGGGGCATATCCTACGAGCAGTACTTC. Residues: CASSPQGGISYEQYF.

CDR3 residues: CASSPYSPPSTQYF. The CDR3 bases are TGTGCCAGCAGCCCCTACTCACCTCCCAGTACGCAGTATTTT. The J gene is TRBJ2-3, the V gene TRBV7-3, with D hard to call. V lost 5 bases and J 8 bases, leaving 17 bases between the germline ends. Germline values: CDR1 SGHTA, CDR2 FQGTGA. There are 14 residues in the CDR3.

This chain's CDR3 is CASSSDSTYEQYF. The CDR3 nucleotides are TGTGCCAGCTCCTCGGATAGCACCTACGAGCAGTACTTC. The chain recombines TRBV18 with TRBJ2-7, with no clear D. Germline CDR1 reads KGHSH; CDR2 reads LQKENI. This CDR3 region has 13 residues. V gave up 6 bases and J gave up 2 bases, with 11 bases separating them.

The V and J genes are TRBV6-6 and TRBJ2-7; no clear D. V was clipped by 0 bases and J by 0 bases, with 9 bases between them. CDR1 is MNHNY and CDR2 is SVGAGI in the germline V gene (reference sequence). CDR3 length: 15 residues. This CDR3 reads CASSYSDLGSYEQYF. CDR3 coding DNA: TGTGCCAGCAGTTACTCAGACTTGGGCTCCTACGAGCAGTACTTC.

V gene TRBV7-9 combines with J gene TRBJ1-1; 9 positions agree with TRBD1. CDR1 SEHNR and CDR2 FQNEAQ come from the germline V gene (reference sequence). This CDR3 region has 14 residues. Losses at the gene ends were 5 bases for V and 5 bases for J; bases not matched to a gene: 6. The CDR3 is CASSARQGGTEAFF. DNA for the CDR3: TGTGCCAGCAGCGCCCGACAGGGGGGTACTGAAGCTTTCTTT.